This T cell receptor (beta chain) was profiled in a study of blood T cells in healthy people across ages. Trimming took off 6 bases at V and 5 bases at J, with 11 bases between the two ends. This CDR3 spans 12 amino acids. It was with a sample-barcoded 5' primer and a J-beta primer mix that a second PCR of about 6 to 11 cycles was run. A single record per CDR3 protein comes from TCRdb applying MiXCR to the 5' RACE reads. The table shows 1.2 million to 1.5 million distinct CDR3 sequences, with 59% occurring only once. The specimen was blood. The receptor was derived from a man aged 18-30 years in good health. V and J are TRBV12-3 or TRBV12-4 and TRBJ2-7; D not certain. CDR3 protein: CASSNPVHEQYF. CDR3 nucleotide sequence: TGTGCCAGCAGCAACCCTGTTCACGAGCAGTACTTC.